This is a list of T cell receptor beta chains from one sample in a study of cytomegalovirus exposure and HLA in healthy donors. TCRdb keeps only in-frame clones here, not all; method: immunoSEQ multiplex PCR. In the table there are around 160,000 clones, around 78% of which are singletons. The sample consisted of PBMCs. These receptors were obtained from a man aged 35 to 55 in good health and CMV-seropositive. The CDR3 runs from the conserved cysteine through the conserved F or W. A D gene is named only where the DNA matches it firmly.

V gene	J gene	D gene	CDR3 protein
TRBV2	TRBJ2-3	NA	CASREGQDTQYF
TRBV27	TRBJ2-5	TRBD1	CASSLTGTGGSLGETQYF
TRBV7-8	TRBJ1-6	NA	CASSLVSVNNSPLHF
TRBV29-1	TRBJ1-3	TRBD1	CSGTGAGNTIYF
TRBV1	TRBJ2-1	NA	CTSSHRGTSPRRFF
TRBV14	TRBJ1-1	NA	CASSQDRATRGTEAFF
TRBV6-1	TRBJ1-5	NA	CASSVGGQPYQPQHF
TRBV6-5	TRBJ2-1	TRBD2	CASSYEGGPTREQFF
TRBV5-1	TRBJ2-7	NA	CASRLRKAEVPYEQYF
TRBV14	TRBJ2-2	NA	CASSQWQNTGELFF
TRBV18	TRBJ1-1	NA	CASSPPGGANTEAFF
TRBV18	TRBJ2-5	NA	CASSPRSEETQYF
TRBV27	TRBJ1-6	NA	CASSLRGRDNSPLHF
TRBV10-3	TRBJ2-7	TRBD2	CAISELLAGDEQYF
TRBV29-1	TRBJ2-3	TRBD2	CSVESSGAADTQYF
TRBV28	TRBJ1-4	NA	CASSLNEKLFF
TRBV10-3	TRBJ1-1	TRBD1	CAINDRGTEAFF
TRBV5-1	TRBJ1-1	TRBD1	CASSLNSPRQGGWGTEAFF
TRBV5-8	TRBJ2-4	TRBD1	CASSLGDSLAKNIQYF
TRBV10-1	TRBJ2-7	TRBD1	CARDRGTYEQYF
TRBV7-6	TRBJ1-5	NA	CASRSSINQPQHF
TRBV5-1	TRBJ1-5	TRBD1	CASSLEGTGGPNQPQHF
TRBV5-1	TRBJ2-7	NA	CASSLSGTSSYEQYF
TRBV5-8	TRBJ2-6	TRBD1	CASSLVGQGSGANVLTF
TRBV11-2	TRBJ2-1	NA	CASSLVSTESGSEQFF
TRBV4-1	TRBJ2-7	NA	CASSQESTASYEQYF
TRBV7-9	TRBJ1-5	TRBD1	CSSSWDSTNQPQHF
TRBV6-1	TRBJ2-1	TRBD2	CASLRGTGTRDEQFF
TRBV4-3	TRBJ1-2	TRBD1	CASSQDLAGGYGYTF
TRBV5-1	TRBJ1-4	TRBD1	CASSLGDRDNEKLFF
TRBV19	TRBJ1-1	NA	CASSGHGGGGTEAFF
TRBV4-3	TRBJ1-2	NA	CASSQQGRPLYGYTF
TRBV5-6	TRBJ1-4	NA	CASGAGSAEISEKLFF
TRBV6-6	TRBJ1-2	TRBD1	CASRQGQGGGYTF
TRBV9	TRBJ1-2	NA	CASSVEIRMGASYTF
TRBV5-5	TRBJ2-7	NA	CASSLWDTYEQYF
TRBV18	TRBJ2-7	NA	CASSQIRDNSYEQYF
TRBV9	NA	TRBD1	CASSKDRGFDEQFF
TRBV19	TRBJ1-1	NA	CASSISGDTEAFF
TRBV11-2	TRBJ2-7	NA	CASSPTEYEQYF
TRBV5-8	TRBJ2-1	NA	CASSLGSSSFSYNEQFF
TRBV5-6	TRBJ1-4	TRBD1	CASSLAGGGEKLFF
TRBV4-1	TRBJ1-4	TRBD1	CASSQTGTGVEKLFF
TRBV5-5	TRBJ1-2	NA	CASSMDRGIYGYTF
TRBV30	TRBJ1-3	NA	CAWTKQGNLGGNTIYF
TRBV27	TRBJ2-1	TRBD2	CASRKASGGDNEQFF
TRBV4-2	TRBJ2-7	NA	CASSQEARAAYEQYF
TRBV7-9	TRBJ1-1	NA	CSSSLGQMNTEAFF